These T cell receptor beta chains were read from a single sample in a study of CD8+ T cells in alopecia areata. Method: immunoSEQ multiplex PCR; TCRdb's copy keeps in-frame clones and lacks some. The sample consists of approximately 150,000 clones, approximately 62% of them appearing once. The input for sequencing was CD4+ T cells sorted from blood, taken at week 24, from a patient treated with tofacitinib. These receptors were taken from a human donor with alopecia areata. CDR3s include the opening cysteine and the closing phenylalanine or tryptophan. Fields, in order: CDR3 protein, J gene, V gene.

CDR3aa: CASSVTDTQYF
j_gene: TRBJ2-3
v_gene: TRBV7-9

CDR3aa: CATSRDFQPQHF
j_gene: TRBJ1-5
v_gene: TRBV15

CDR3aa: CASSYAGTNEQYF
j_gene: TRBJ2-7
v_gene: TRBV6-5

CDR3aa: CASSQEKQGVGYTF
j_gene: TRBJ1-2
v_gene: TRBV4-2

CDR3aa: CASSLESSGGPQETQYF
j_gene: TRBJ2-5
v_gene: TRBV5-1

CDR3aa: CASSQTSGALGEQFF
j_gene: TRBJ2-1
v_gene: TRBV5-1

CDR3aa: CSVGDNARGYTF
j_gene: TRBJ1-2
v_gene: TRBV29-1

CDR3aa: CSVGSGGGYTF
j_gene: TRBJ1-2
v_gene: TRBV29-1

CDR3aa: CASTRDRGNSPLHF
j_gene: TRBJ1-6
v_gene: TRBV6-6

CDR3aa: CASYRDSQETQYF
j_gene: TRBJ2-5
v_gene: TRBV2

CDR3aa: CATTRVGGQPQHF
j_gene: TRBJ1-5
v_gene: TRBV15

CDR3aa: CASSYPAGQDLYGYTF
j_gene: TRBJ1-2
v_gene: TRBV6-6

CDR3aa: CASSLLPSGGGTDTQYF
j_gene: TRBJ2-3
v_gene: TRBV4-2

CDR3aa: CASSTWGLGVQPQHF
j_gene: TRBJ1-5
v_gene: TRBV19

CDR3aa: CASSLSRGGNYGYTF
j_gene: TRBJ1-2
v_gene: TRBV27

CDR3aa: CASSYSRGGHYEQYF
j_gene: TRBJ2-7
v_gene: TRBV6-5

CDR3aa: CASSEGPTGELFF
j_gene: TRBJ2-2
v_gene: TRBV2

CDR3aa: CASSPRPTGGYEQYF
j_gene: TRBJ2-7
v_gene: TRBV11-2

CDR3aa: CASMAGQGSNYEQYF
j_gene: TRBJ2-7
v_gene: TRBV2

CDR3aa: CSVGNGGGFAEAFF
j_gene: TRBJ1-1
v_gene: TRBV29-1

CDR3aa: CASSDRRGPFEQYF
j_gene: TRBJ2-7
v_gene: TRBV2

CDR3aa: CATSRERQRKTYEQYF
j_gene: TRBJ2-7
v_gene: TRBV15

CDR3aa: CASSPDRSTDTQYF
j_gene: TRBJ2-3
v_gene: TRBV7-3

CDR3aa: CASSVAAGGNQETQYF
j_gene: TRBJ2-5
v_gene: TRBV9

CDR3aa: CATSIGQPSSYNSPLHF
j_gene: TRBJ1-6
v_gene: TRBV15

CDR3aa: CASSFPGQNQPQHF
j_gene: TRBJ1-5
v_gene: TRBV7-9

CDR3aa: CASKMDYNSPLHF
j_gene: TRBJ1-6
v_gene: TRBV25-1

CDR3aa: CASSDPRGGPHYEQYF
j_gene: TRBJ2-7
v_gene: TRBV5-1

CDR3aa: CSVGLALKADTQYF
j_gene: TRBJ2-3
v_gene: TRBV29-1